One and the same sample provided the 20 T cell receptor beta chains below, sequenced in a study of cytotoxic CD8 clonotypes in ibrutinib-treated CLL. Sequenced by immunoSEQ multiplex PCR; TCRdb stores in-frame clones only, minus some. Of tens of thousands of clones listed, approximately 71% are singletons. The sample in question was PBMCs, obtained after 12 months of ibrutinib treatment. The receptor source for this set is a human donor with chronic lymphocytic leukemia.

The chain has TRBV10-3 and TRBJ2-3; 12 bases match TRBD2. V gave up 6 bases and J gave up 4 bases; unmatched junction bases: 8. The CDR3 consists of 16 residues. CDR1 is ENHRY, CDR2 SYGVKD, per germline. CDR3 sequence reads: CAISLLAGGPADTQYF. The CDR3, as DNA: TGTGCCATCAGCCTCCTAGCGGGAGGGCCTGCAGATACGCAGTATTTT.

The chain carries TRBV7-2 and TRBJ2-7; D unresolved. Germline-derived CDR1 and CDR2 are SGHTA and FQGNSA. V was cut by 0 bases and J by 2 bases, with 5 bases left in between. The CDR3 is 13 residues long. This CDR3 is CASSLAPTYEQYF. The CDR3 DNA reads as TGTGCCAGCAGCTTAGCCCCCACCTACGAGCAGTACTTC.

This chain connects TRBV7-2 to TRBJ1-1, with 7 bases that match TRBD1. The CDR3 extends over 13 amino acids. CDR1 and CDR2 (germline): SGHTA, FQGNSA. J was trimmed by 6 bases and V by 5 bases; bases with no gene match: 6. CDR3 sequence: CASSPQGWAEAFF. In DNA, the CDR3 is TGTGCCAGCAGCCCACAGGGGTGGGCTGAAGCTTTCTTT.

CDR3 loop: CASSFQDRESGELFF. The CDR3 DNA reads TGTGCCAGCAGCTTCCAGGACAGGGAGTCCGGGGAGCTGTTTTTT. The chain uses TRBV5-4 and TRBJ2-2, with 8 positions matching TRBD1. V lost 2 bases to trimming and J lost 6 bases; unmatched junction nucleotides: 6. The CDR3 is 15 residues long. Germline V lookup: CDR1 SGHNT, CDR2 YYREEE (reference sequence).

The chain joins TRBV5-4 to TRBJ2-3; the D gene is possibly TRBD1 (5 bases). Germline V gene lookup returns CDR1 SGHNT and CDR2 YYREEE (reference sequence). Trimming left V 5 bases short and J 6 bases short, with 13 bases between. The CDR3 extends over 13 amino acids. The CDR3 is CASRQPPGDTQYF. CDR3 nucleotide sequence: TGTGCCAGCAGGCAGCCCCCAGGGGATACGCAGTATTTT. Looking up the rest from reference TRBV5-4 and TRBJ2-3 gives the full variable domain: ETGVTQSPTHLIKTRGQQVTLRCSSQSGHNTVSWYQQALGQGPQFIFQYYREEENGRGNFPPRFSGLQFPNYSSELNVNALELDDSALYLCASRQPPGDTQYFGPGTRLTVL.

V gene TRBV28 combines with J gene TRBJ2-7, with a weak D call TRBD2 (6 bases). Germline V CDR1 and CDR2: MDHEN, SYDVKM. Trimming pared 7 bases from V and 5 bases from J, leaving 21 bases between. This CDR3 spans 15 amino acids. This CDR3 is CASMVGGGPMNEQYF. CDR3 DNA sequence: TGTGCCAGCATGGTGGGGGGAGGACCTATGAACGAGCAGTACTTC. The complete variable domain, with remaining parts taken from reference TRBV28 and TRBJ2-7, reads DVKVTQSSRYLVKRTGEKVFLECVQDMDHENMFWYRQDPGLGLRLIYFSYDVKMKEKGDIPEGYSVSREKKERFSLILESASTNQTSMYLCASMVGGGPMNEQYFGPGTRLTVT.

This clone was observed a few times. The V call is TRBV2, the J call TRBJ1-1; a weak D match, TRBD1 (6 bases). This CDR3 spans 13 amino acids. Trimming removed 7 bases at V and 1 base at J, with 10 bases between. The germline V gene has CDR1 SNHLY and CDR2 FYNNEI. The DNA for the CDR3 is TGTGCCAGCACCGGGACACGGAACACTGAAGCTTTCTTT. Translation gives CASTGTRNTEAFF.

The chain is built from TRBV7-2 and TRBJ1-1; weak D call: TRBD1 (5 bases). Per germline, CDR1 SGHTA and CDR2 FQGNSA. CDR3 length: 15 amino acids. V lost 5 bases and J lost 1, with 14 bases in between. The chain's CDR3 is CASSKLGRPNTEAFF. The DNA of the CDR3 is TGTGCCAGCAGCAAACTGGGACGGCCGAACACTGAAGCTTTCTTT.

This chain uses TRBV27 with TRBJ1-2; 8 nucleotides agree with TRBD1. The CDR3 spans 14 residues. The J segment lost 6 bases and the V segment lost 7 bases, leaving 10 bases of the junction unmatched. The V gene's germline CDR1 is MNHEY and CDR2 SMNVEV (reference sequence). In DNA, the CDR3 is TGTGCCAGCACCCCAACAGGGGGAGGGAATGGCTACACCTTC. This translates into CASTPTGGGNGYTF.

This clone occurred a few times. The rearrangement uses TRBV10-1 and TRBJ2-1; D remains unclear. Germline V CDR1 and CDR2: WNHNN, SYGVQD (reference sequence). The V gene lost 0 bases and the J gene lost 8 bases, with 14 bases spanning the gap. The CDR3 extends over 15 amino acids. CDR3 sequence: CASSESRSIRDEQFF. The CDR3 region has the DNA TGCGCCAGCAGTGAGTCGCGAAGTATAAGGGATGAGCAGTTCTTC.

V is TRBV7-9 and J is TRBJ2-3, with D hard to call. The germline V and J ends were trimmed by 6 bases and 6 bases, with 10 bases remaining between them. This CDR3 has 12 amino acids. Germline loops: CDR1 SEHNR, CDR2 FQNEAQ (reference sequence). This CDR3 is CASRGRWDTQYF. Written as DNA, the CDR3 is TGTGCCAGCAGGGGCCGGTGGGATACGCAGTATTTT.

The chain uses TRBV5-1 and TRBJ2-1; 8 nucleotides match TRBD2. This CDR3 comprises 13 residues. Unmatched junction bases numbered 4, after V lost 4 bases and J lost 7 bases. CDR1 is SGHRS and CDR2 is YFSETQ in the germline V gene. CDR3 coding DNA: TGCGCCAGCAGCCCGGGAGGGGGGAATGAGCAGTTCTTC. This translates into CASSPGGGNEQFF.

This chain joins TRBV14 and TRBJ2-7, with D perhaps assigned TRBD1 or TRBD2 (5 bases each). Germline CDR1 reads SGHDN; CDR2 reads FVKESK. The V and J ends lost 0 bases and 4 bases respectively, with 13 bases between them. The CDR3 is 15 amino acids. DNA for the CDR3: TGTGCCAGCAGCCAAGATAGAGGGGCCTATTACGAGCAGTACTTC. Translated, it gives CASSQDRGAYYEQYF. The entire variable domain, with the rest obtained from reference TRBV14 and TRBJ2-7, is as follows: EAGVTQFPSHSVIEKGQTVTLRCDPISGHDNLYWYRRVMGKEIKFLLHFVKESKQDESGMPNNRFLAERTGGTYSTLKVQPAELEDSGVYFCASSQDRGAYYEQYFGPGTRLTVT.

To note about this clone: The junction departs from germline at one end; a sequencing error may be responsible. The chain has TRBV6-7 and TRBJ2-5; 9 positions match TRBD2. TRBV6-7 is treated as an ORF (open reading frame) with a function not yet certain. The CDR3 has 14 amino acids. The DNA of the CDR3 is TGTGCCAGCATTATGACTAGCGGCCAAGAGTCCCAGTACTTC. It specifies CASIMTSGQESQYF.

The chain uses TRBV30 and TRBJ1-4; 7 bases match TRBD1. The germline V gene has CDR1 GTSNPN and CDR2 SVGIG (reference sequence). Trimming cost V 4 bases and J 4 bases; bases outside gene matches: 6. The CDR3 is 14 amino acids. The CDR3: CAWKETGSNEKLFF. The CDR3 DNA reads as TGTGCCTGGAAGGAGACAGGGAGTAATGAAAAACTGTTTTTT.

The CDR3 DNA follows: TGTGCCAGCAGTTACAAGGACGGAATAAGCACAGATACGCAGTATTTT. This translates into CASSYKDGISTDTQYF. V usage is TRBV6-5 and J usage is TRBJ2-3; D unresolved. The germline V gene encodes CDR1 MNHEY and CDR2 SVGAGI. This CDR3 has 16 amino acids. V shed 2 bases and J shed 0 bases, with 12 bases lying between them.

V is TRBV7-3 and J is TRBJ1-1, with unresolved D. Germline V lookup: CDR1 SGHTA, CDR2 FQGTGA. Trimming stripped 5 bases from V and 5 bases from J, with 12 bases between. The CDR3 is made up of 13 amino acids. Written as DNA, the CDR3 is TGTGCCAGCAGCGACCGGGCGAGGACTGAAGCTTTCTTT. Translation gives CASSDRARTEAFF.

This clone appeared a single time. This chain links TRBV28 with TRBJ2-3; D perhaps matches TRBD2 (6 bases). Between the trimmed V and J ends, which lost 3 bases and 0 bases, there was a span of 19 bases. The CDR3 length is 18 residues. CDR1 and CDR2 (germline): MDHEN, SYDVKM. The CDR3 is CASSFMAGPTSSTDTQYF. CDR3 in DNA: TGTGCCAGCAGTTTCATGGCGGGGCCTACCTCTAGCACAGATACGCAGTATTTT.

This clone was seen a few times. V is TRBV9 and J is TRBJ2-4; D call uncertain. V lost 0 bases, J lost 14 bases, and 18 bases lay in between. This CDR3 region has 14 residues. CDR1 is SGDLS, CDR2 YYNGEE, per germline. CDR3 amino acids: CASSVDASGPRKYF. In nucleotides, the CDR3 is TGTGCCAGCAGCGTAGACGCCTCGGGCCCTCGGAAGTACTTC.

V is TRBV29-1 and J is TRBJ2-3; TRBD2 matches at 7 bases. CDR3 length equals 14 residues. Germline CDR1 reads SQVTM; CDR2 reads ANQGSEA. V lost 4 bases to trimming and J lost 5 bases; unmatched junction nucleotides: 9. CDR3 in amino acids: CSVGGAGVVDTQYF. The CDR3 nucleotides read TGCAGCGTTGGAGGGGCGGGAGTTGTAGATACGCAGTATTTT.